The source of this T cell receptor (beta chain) is a study of a mutant IDH1 vaccine in newly diagnosed glioma. Overall study findings and caveats: Changes to the top peripheral T cell clonotypes appeared unrelated to pseudoprogression.

Regarding time point: week 11, during vaccination. Alongside topical imiquimod, each dose of vaccine comprised 300 ug of mutant IDH1 20-mer peptide. The study enrolled donors with new WHO grade 3 or 4 IDH1-mutant, ATRX-lost astrocytomas. TCRdb's table, derived via immunoSEQ multiplex PCR, lists solely in-frame clones and lacks some. The sample records some 40,000 clones, 80% being singletons. Turning to this clone: Antigen unknown.

Trimming pared 7 bases from V and 6 bases from J, leaving 12 bases between. Germline values: CDR1 SQVTM, CDR2 ANQGSEA. This CDR3 comprises 11 residues. V gene TRBV29-1 combines with J gene TRBJ1-1; D call uncertain. Sample: peripheral blood mononuclear cells (PBMCs), taken from a glioma patient whose treatment included an IDH1 peptide vaccine. The sequence was obtained from a woman aged 25 to 39 with glioma. Some clones in this sample may be carry-over from other donors' samples. CDR3 in amino acids: CSDHGSAEAFF. CDR3 coding DNA: TGCAGCGATCATGGGTCCGCTGAAGCTTTCTTT.